Listed below are T cell receptor beta chains from one sample, sequenced in a study of T cells in Graves' hyperthyroidism and ophthalmopathy. From the multiplex PCR reads, TCRdb called clonotypes with MiXCR, one entry per CDR3 protein. The table lists approximately 400,000 distinct CDR3 sequences, 15% to 20% of them singletons. The sequenced sample consisted of blood. Receptors originate from a woman aged 18 to 35 with Graves' hyperthyroidism. CDR3s include the opening cysteine and the closing phenylalanine or tryptophan. The order of the fields is CDR3 protein, CDR3 DNA, J gene, D gene, clone size, V gene. The D gene is left open where the match is weak. Clone size is stated in some rows and not others, as once, few, many or a class when expanded.

cdr3_aa: CASSLGFGNQPQHF
cdr3_nt: TGTGCCAGCAGCTTGGGCTTTGGCAATCAGCCCCAGCATTTT
j_call: TRBJ1-5
d_call: -
clone_size: many
v_call: TRBV5-5

cdr3_aa: CASSLDRMYGYTF
cdr3_nt: TGCGCCAGCAGCTTGGATCGGATGTATGGCTACACCTTC
j_call: TRBJ1-2
d_call: -
clone_size: many
v_call: TRBV5-1

cdr3_aa: CASSPGEFGAFF
cdr3_nt: TGTGCCAGCAGCCCGGGGGAGTTCGGAGCTTTCTTT
j_call: TRBJ1-1
d_call: -
clone_size: -
v_call: TRBV7-9

cdr3_aa: CASSLIGGYEQYF
cdr3_nt: TGTGCCAGCAGTCTAATAGGGGGGTACGAGCAGTACTTC
j_call: TRBJ2-7
d_call: -
clone_size: -
v_call: TRBV28

cdr3_aa: CASSQVMATHKASGANVLTF
cdr3_nt: TGTGCCAGCAGCCAAGTAATGGCGACACACAAAGCCTCTGGGGCCAACGTCCTGACTTTC
j_call: TRBJ2-6
d_call: -
clone_size: -
v_call: TRBV3-1

cdr3_aa: CSVRPKLMADTEAFF
cdr3_nt: TGCAGCGTTAGACCCAAACTCATGGCGGACACTGAAGCTTTCTTT
j_call: TRBJ1-1
d_call: -
clone_size: -
v_call: TRBV29-1

cdr3_aa: CASSSTRRDRGWYEQYF
cdr3_nt: TGTGCCAGCAGTTCGACCCGCCGGGACAGGGGTTGGTACGAGCAGTACTTC
j_call: TRBJ2-7
d_call: TRBD1
clone_size: many
v_call: TRBV6-2/TRBV6-3

cdr3_aa: CSAREQKNVPEALF
cdr3_nt: TGCAGTGCTAGAGAACAGAAAAACGTCCCTGAAGCTCTCTTT
j_call: TRBJ1-1
d_call: -
clone_size: many
v_call: TRBV20-1

cdr3_aa: CASSLGGGSHEQYF
cdr3_nt: TGTGCCAGCAGCCTGGGAGGGGGGAGCCACGAGCAGTACTTC
j_call: TRBJ2-7
d_call: -
clone_size: many
v_call: TRBV28

cdr3_aa: CSALWATSRETQYF
cdr3_nt: TGCAGTGCTCTTTGGGCGACTAGCCGTGAGACCCAGTACTTC
j_call: TRBJ2-5
d_call: TRBD2
clone_size: many
v_call: TRBV20-1

cdr3_aa: CASSFAGNTGELFF
cdr3_nt: TGTGCCAGCAGTTTTGCAGGGAACACCGGGGAGCTGTTTTTT
j_call: TRBJ2-2
d_call: -
clone_size: many
v_call: TRBV6-5

cdr3_aa: CAWSLGNSPLHF
cdr3_nt: TGTGCCTGGAGTTTGGGAAATTCACCCCTCCACTTT
j_call: TRBJ1-6
d_call: -
clone_size: many
v_call: TRBV30

cdr3_aa: CASSDRQGESYEQYF
cdr3_nt: TGTGCCAGCAGTGATAGACAGGGGGAATCCTACGAGCAGTACTTC
j_call: TRBJ2-7
d_call: TRBD1
clone_size: -
v_call: TRBV6-1

cdr3_aa: CTKADGGFGTEAFF
cdr3_nt: TGCACCAAAGCGGACGGGGGGTTCGGCACTGAAGCTTTCTTT
j_call: TRBJ1-1
d_call: -
clone_size: many
v_call: TRBV20-1

cdr3_aa: CASSQEGQGLDTEAFF
cdr3_nt: TGCGCCAGCAGCCAAGAAGGGCAGGGTCTCGACACTGAAGCTTTCTTT
j_call: TRBJ1-1
d_call: -
clone_size: -
v_call: TRBV4-1

cdr3_aa: CASSPGGGEAEAFF
cdr3_nt: TGTGCCAGCAGCCCCGGGGGAGGCGAGGCCGAAGCTTTCTTT
j_call: TRBJ1-1
d_call: -
clone_size: -
v_call: TRBV3-1

cdr3_aa: CASDSSSYEQYF
cdr3_nt: TGTGCCAGCGACAGCAGCTCCTACGAGCAGTACTTC
j_call: TRBJ2-7
d_call: -
clone_size: many
v_call: TRBV5-5

cdr3_aa: CASSPQGTGGAYEQYF
cdr3_nt: TGTGCCAGCAGCCCACAGGGGACAGGGGGTGCCTACGAGCAGTACTTC
j_call: TRBJ2-7
d_call: TRBD1
clone_size: once
v_call: TRBV4-2

cdr3_aa: CASSGGTTNQETQYF
cdr3_nt: TGTGCCAGCAGTGGGGGGACCACCAACCAAGAGACCCAGTACTTC
j_call: TRBJ2-5
d_call: -
clone_size: many
v_call: TRBV6-1

cdr3_aa: CASSVEGNQYF
cdr3_nt: TGTGCCAGCAGTGTTGAGGGAAATCAGTACTTC
j_call: TRBJ2-7
d_call: -
clone_size: many
v_call: TRBV2